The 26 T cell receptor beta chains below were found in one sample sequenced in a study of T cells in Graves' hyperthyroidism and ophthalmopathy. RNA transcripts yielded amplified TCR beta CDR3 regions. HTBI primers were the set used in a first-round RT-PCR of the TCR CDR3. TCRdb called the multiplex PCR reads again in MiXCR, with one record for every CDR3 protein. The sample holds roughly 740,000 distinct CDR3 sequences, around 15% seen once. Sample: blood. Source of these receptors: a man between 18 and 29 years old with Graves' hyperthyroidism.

The CDR3 bases are TGCAGCGTTTTAACAGGGCATGAGCAGTACTTC. It encodes CSVLTGHEQYF. V is TRBV29-1 and J is TRBJ2-7, with TRBD1 as a possible D gene (6 bases). CDR1 is SQVTM, CDR2 ANQGSEA, per germline. Trimming pared 5 bases from V and 7 bases from J, leaving 12 bases between. The CDR3 length is 11 residues.

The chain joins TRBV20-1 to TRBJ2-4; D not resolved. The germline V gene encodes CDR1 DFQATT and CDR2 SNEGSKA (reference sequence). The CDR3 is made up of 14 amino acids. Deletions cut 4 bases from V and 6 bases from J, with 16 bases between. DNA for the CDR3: TGCAGTGCTACAGTCGGTCCCCGAGTAAACATTCAGTACTTC. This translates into CSATVGPRVNIQYF.

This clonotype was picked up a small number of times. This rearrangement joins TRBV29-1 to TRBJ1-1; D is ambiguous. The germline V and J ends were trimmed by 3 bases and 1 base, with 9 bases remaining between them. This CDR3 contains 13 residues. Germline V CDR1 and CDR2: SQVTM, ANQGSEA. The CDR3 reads CSVDNNQNTEAFF. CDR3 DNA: TGCAGCGTTGACAACAACCAGAACACTGAAGCTTTCTTT.

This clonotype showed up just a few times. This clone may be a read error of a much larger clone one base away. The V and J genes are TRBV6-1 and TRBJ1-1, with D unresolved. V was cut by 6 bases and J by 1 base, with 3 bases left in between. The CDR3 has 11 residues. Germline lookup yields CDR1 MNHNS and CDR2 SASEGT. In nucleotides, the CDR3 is TGTGCCAGCAGCAAGAACACTGAAGCTTTCTTT. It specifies CASSKNTEAFF.

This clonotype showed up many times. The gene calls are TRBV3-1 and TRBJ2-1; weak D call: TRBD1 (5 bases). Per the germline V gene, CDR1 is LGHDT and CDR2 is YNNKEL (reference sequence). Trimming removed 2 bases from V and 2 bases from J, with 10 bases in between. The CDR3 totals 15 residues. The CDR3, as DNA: TGTGCCAGCAGCCAAACCAGGGCCCCCTACAATGAGCAGTTCTTC. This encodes CASSQTRAPYNEQFF.

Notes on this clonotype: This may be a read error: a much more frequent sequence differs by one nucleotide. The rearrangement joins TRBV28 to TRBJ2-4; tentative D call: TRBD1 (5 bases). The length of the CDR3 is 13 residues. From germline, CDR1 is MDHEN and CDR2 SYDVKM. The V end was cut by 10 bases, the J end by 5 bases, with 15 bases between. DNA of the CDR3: TGTGCCAAGACGCAGGGCCTAGAAAACATTCAGTACTTC. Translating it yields CAKTQGLENIQYF.

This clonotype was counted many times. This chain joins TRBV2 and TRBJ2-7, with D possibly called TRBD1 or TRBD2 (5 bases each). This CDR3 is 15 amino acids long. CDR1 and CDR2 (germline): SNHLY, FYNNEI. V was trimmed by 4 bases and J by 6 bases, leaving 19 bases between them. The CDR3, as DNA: TGTGCCAGCAGTGGAGGGGATCTAGGATCCGTCGAGCAGTACTTC. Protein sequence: CASSGGDLGSVEQYF.

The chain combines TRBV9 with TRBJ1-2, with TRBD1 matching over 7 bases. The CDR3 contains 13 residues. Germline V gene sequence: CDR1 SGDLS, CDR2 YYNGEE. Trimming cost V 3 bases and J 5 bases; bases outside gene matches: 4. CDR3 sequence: CASSADRSYGYTF. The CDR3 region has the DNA TGTGCCAGCAGCGCGGACAGGTCGTATGGCTACACCTTC.

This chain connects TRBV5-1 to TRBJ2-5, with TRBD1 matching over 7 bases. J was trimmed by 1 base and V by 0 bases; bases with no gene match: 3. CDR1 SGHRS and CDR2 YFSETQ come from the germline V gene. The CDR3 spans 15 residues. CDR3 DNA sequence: TGCGCCAGCAGCTTGGGGGGACAGCCCCAAGAGACCCAGTACTTC. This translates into CASSLGGQPQETQYF.

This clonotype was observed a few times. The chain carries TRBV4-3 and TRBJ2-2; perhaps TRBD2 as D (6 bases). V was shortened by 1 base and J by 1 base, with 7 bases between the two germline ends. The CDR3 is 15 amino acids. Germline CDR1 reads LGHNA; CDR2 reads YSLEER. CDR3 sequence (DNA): TGCGCCAGCAGCCAAGGACTAGTGAACACCGGGGAGCTGTTTTTT. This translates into CASSQGLVNTGELFF.

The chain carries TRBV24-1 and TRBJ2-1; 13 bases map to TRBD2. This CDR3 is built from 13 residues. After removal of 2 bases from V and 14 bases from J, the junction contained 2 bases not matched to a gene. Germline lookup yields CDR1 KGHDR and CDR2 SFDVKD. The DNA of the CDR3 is TGTGCCACCAGTGATTGGACTAGCGGGAGTGAGTTCTTC. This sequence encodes CATSDWTSGSEFF.

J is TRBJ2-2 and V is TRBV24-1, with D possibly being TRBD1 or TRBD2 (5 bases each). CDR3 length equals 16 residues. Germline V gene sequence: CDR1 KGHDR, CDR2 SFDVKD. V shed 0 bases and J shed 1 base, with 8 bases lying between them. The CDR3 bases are TGTGCCACCAGTGATTTGCGGGGCAAGAACACCGGGGAGCTGTTTTTT. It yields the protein CATSDLRGKNTGELFF.

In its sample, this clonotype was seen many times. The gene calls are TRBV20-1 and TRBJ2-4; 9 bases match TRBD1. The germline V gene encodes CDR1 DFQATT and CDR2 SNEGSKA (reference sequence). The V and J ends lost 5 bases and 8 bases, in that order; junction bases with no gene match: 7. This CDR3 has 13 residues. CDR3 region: CSAGGTGRDIQYF. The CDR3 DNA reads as TGCAGTGCTGGGGGGACAGGGAGGGACATTCAGTACTTC.

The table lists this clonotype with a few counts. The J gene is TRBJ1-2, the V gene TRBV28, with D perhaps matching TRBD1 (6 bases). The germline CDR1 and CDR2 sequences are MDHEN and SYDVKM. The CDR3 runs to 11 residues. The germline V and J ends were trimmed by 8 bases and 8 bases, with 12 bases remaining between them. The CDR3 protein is CASWGGWGYTF. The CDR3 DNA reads TGTGCCAGCTGGGGGGGCTGGGGCTACACCTTC.

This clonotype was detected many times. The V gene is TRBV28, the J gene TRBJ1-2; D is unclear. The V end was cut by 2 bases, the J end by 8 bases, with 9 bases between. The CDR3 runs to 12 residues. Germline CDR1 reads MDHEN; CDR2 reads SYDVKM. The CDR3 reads CASSLRDRGYTF. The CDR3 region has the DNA TGTGCCAGCAGTTTAAGGGATCGGGGCTACACCTTC.

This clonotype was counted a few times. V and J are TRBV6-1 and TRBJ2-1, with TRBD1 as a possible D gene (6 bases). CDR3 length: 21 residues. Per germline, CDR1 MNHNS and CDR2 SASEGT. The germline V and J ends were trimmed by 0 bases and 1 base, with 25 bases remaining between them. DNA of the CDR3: TGTGCCAGCAGTGAAGCGTGGCCAGGGGCCGGACTCTTTGGGTCCTACAATGAGCAGTTCTTC. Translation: CASSEAWPGAGLFGSYNEQFF.

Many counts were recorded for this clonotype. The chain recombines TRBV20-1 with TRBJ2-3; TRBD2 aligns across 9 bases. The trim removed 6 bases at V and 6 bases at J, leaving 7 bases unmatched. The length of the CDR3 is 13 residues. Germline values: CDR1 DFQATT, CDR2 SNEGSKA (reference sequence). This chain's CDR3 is CSARASGRDTQYF. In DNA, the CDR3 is TGCAGTGCAAGGGCGAGCGGGAGGGATACGCAGTATTTT.

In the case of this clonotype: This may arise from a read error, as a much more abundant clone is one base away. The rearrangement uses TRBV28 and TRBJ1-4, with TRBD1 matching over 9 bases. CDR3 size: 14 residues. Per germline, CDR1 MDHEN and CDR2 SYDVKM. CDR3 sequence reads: CASSFTGGGERLFF. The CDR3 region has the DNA TGTGCCAGCAGTTTCACAGGGGGCGGTGAAAGACTGTTTTTT.

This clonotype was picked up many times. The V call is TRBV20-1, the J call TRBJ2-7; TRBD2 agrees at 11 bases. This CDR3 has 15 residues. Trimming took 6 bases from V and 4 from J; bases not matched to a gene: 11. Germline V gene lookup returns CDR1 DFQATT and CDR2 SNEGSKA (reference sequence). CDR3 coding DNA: TGCAGTGCCCCAGCGGGAACTAGCGGGAGTTACGAGCAGTACTTC. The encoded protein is CSAPAGTSGSYEQYF.

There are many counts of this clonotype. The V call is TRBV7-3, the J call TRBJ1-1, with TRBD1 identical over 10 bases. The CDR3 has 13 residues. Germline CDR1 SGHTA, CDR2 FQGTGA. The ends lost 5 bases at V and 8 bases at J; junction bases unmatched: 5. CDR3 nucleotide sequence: TGTGCCAGCAGCCCCGGGACAGGGGTGGAAGCTTTCTTT. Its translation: CASSPGTGVEAFF. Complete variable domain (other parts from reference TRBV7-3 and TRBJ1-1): GAGVSQTPSNKVTEKGKYVELRCDPISGHTALYWYRQSLGQGPEFLIYFQGTGAADDSGLPNDRFFAVRPEGSVSTLKIQRTERGDSAVYLCASSPGTGVEAFFGQGTRLTVV.

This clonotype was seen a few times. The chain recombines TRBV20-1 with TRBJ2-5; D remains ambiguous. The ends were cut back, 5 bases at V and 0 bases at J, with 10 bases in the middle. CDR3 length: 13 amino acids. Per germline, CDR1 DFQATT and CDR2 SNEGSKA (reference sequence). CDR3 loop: CSARSPNQETQYF. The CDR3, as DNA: TGCAGTGCTCGAAGCCCTAACCAAGAGACCCAGTACTTC.

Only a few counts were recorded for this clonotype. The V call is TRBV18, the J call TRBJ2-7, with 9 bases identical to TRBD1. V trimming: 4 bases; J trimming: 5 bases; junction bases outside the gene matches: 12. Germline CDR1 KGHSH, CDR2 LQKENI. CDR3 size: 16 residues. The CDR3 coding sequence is TGTGCCAGCTCACAAAACCGACAGGGGGGGGTCCACGAGCAGTACTTC. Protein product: CASSQNRQGGVHEQYF.

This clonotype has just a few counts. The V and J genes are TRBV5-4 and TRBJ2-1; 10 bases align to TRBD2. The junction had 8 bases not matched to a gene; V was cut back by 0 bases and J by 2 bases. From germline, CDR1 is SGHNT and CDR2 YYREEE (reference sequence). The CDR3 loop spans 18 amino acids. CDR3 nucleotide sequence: TGTGCCAGCAGCTTGGGGACTAGCGGAGCTGCCCCCTACAATGAGCAGTTCTTC. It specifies CASSLGTSGAAPYNEQFF.

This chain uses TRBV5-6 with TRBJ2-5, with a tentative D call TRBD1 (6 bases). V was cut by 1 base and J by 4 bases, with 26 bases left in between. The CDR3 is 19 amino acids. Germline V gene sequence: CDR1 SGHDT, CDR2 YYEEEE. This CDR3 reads CASSLSVLFGDTFTETQYF. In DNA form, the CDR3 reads TGTGCCAGCAGCTTGAGCGTTTTGTTTGGGGACACGTTCACAGAGACCCAGTACTTC.

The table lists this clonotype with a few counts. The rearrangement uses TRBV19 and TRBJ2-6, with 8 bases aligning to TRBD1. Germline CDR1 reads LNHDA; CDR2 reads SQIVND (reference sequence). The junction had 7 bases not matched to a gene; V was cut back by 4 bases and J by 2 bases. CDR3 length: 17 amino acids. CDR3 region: CASSRGTGLTGANVLTF. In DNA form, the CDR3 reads TGTGCCAGTAGTAGAGGGACAGGACTTACTGGGGCCAACGTCCTGACTTTC.

The CDR3 sequence is CASTSEGQGGNEQFF. The CDR3 nucleotides read TGTGCCAGCACCTCTGAGGGACAGGGAGGCAATGAGCAGTTCTTC. The chain couples TRBV12-3 or TRBV12-4 to TRBJ2-1; 9 bases map to TRBD1. This CDR3 comprises 15 residues. The trim removed 7 bases at V and 6 bases at J, leaving 10 bases unmatched.